A single sample is the source of the 29 T cell receptor beta chains below, sequenced in a study of CD8+ T cells in alopecia areata. As to treatment: oral pan-JAK inhibitor, 5-10 mg twice daily. Sequencing relied on a cDNA template that was reverse transcribed from extracted RNA. This table comes from immunoSEQ multiplex PCR, and its TCRdb copy is limited to in-frame clones, with some not included. The sample contains 80,000 or so clones, approximately 72% of which appear only once. This specimen consisted of CD8+ T cells sorted from blood, obtained at week 24, from a patient treated with tofacitinib. These receptors all come from a human donor with alopecia areata.

The J gene is TRBJ2-1, the V gene TRBV6-5; D remains unclear. Trimming pared 2 bases from V and 3 bases from J, leaving 5 bases between. CDR1 is MNHEY and CDR2 is SVGAGI in the germline V gene. The length of the CDR3 is 13 residues. The CDR3 region has the DNA TGTGCCAGCAGTTACAGGGACTACAATGAGCAGTTCTTC. Translating gives CASSYRDYNEQFF.

The chain recombines TRBV18 with TRBJ1-2, with D hard to call. Germline V gene data show CDR1 as KGHSH and CDR2 as LQKENI. Trimming cost V 3 bases and J 3 bases, with 11 bases left between them. CDR3 length: 14 amino acids. The CDR3 DNA reads as TGTGCCAGCTCACCGAATATCCCGGACTATGGCTACACCTTC. Translated: CASSPNIPDYGYTF.

The chain is built from TRBV15 and TRBJ2-1; 8 positions match TRBD1. The CDR3 runs to 15 residues. Germline assignment: CDR1 LNHNV and CDR2 YYDKDF (reference sequence). The junction had 6 bases not matched to a gene; V was cut back by 0 bases and J by 8 bases. The CDR3 loop reads CATSREGQVGHEQFF. Here the CDR3 DNA reads TGTGCCACCAGCAGAGAGGGACAGGTCGGCCATGAGCAGTTCTTC.

This clone was seen only once. The rearrangement joins TRBV29-1 to TRBJ1-2; 10 nucleotides line up with TRBD1. The CDR3 runs 13 residues. Germline V CDR1 and CDR2: SQVTM, ANQGSEA. V trimming: 6 bases; J trimming: 7 bases; junction bases outside the gene matches: 8. In DNA form, the CDR3 reads TGCAGCGTGGACAGGGGGAATATGGGTGGCTACACCTTC. The encoded protein is CSVDRGNMGGYTF.

J is TRBJ2-7 and V is TRBV4-1; no reliable D call. V was shortened by 3 bases and J by 6 bases, with 9 bases between the two germline ends. The CDR3 is made up of 12 amino acids. Germline CDR1 MGHRA, CDR2 YSYEKL. The CDR3 bases are TGCGCCAGCAGCCACGTAGGGCCCGAGCAGTACTTC. Its translation: CASSHVGPEQYF.

The V call is TRBV15, the J call TRBJ1-2; maybe TRBD1 (5 bases). CDR3 length: 16 residues. The V gene's germline CDR1 is LNHNV and CDR2 YYDKDF (reference sequence). V lost 0 bases and J lost 4, with 15 bases in between. The CDR3 loop is CATSRDRGARVYGYTF. In DNA form, the CDR3 reads TGTGCCACCAGCAGAGATCGAGGGGCGCGGGTCTATGGCTACACCTTC.

The chain is built from TRBV5-6 and TRBJ1-2, with 8 bases lining up with TRBD1. This CDR3 region has 15 residues. Germline V gene lookup returns CDR1 SGHDT and CDR2 YYEEEE. Trimming took 4 bases from V and 2 from J; bases not matched to a gene: 7. CDR3 DNA sequence: TGTGCCAGCAGCCCGGGACAGGCTTTCAACTATGGCTACACCTTC. Encoded protein: CASSPGQAFNYGYTF.

V and J are TRBV27 and TRBJ2-1; TRBD1 or TRBD2 may be the D gene (7 bases each). Trimming took off 1 base at V and 8 bases at J, with 15 bases between the two ends. The V gene's germline CDR1 is MNHEY and CDR2 SMNVEV (reference sequence). CDR3 length equals 15 residues. The CDR3 sequence is CASSLWARGGDEQFF. In DNA, the CDR3 is TGTGCCAGCAGTTTATGGGCCAGGGGGGGCGATGAGCAGTTCTTC.

The DNA of the CDR3 is TGCGCCAGCATCGCAAGGGGGCAGGGCGCCACTGAAGCTTTCTTT. It codes for CASIARGQGATEAFF. The V gene is TRBV4-1, the J gene TRBJ1-1; TRBD1 matches 7 bases. Looked up from germline, CDR1 is MGHRA and CDR2 is YSYEKL. After removal of 7 bases from V and 4 bases from J, the junction contained 12 bases not matched to a gene. This CDR3 is 15 amino acids long.

The chain links TRBV14 to TRBJ2-5, with 10 bases matching TRBD2. The CDR3 covers 16 residues. The V gene end was trimmed by 4 bases and the J gene end by 4 bases; junction bases not matched to a gene: 9. Per the germline V gene, CDR1 is SGHDN and CDR2 is FVKESK. CDR3 sequence: CASSLSGGARGETQYF. CDR3 sequence (DNA): TGTGCCAGCAGCCTGAGCGGGGGGGCCAGAGGAGAGACCCAGTACTTC.

J is TRBJ2-7 and V is TRBV5-4, with 12 bases that match TRBD2. Germline values: CDR1 SGHNT, CDR2 YYREEE (reference sequence). With 4 bases clipped from V and 6 bases from J, the junction kept 8 bases outside the gene matches. This CDR3 contains 15 residues. CDR3: CASSPGLAGPLEQYF. CDR3 DNA: TGTGCCAGCAGCCCCGGACTAGCGGGACCCCTCGAGCAGTACTTC.

The V call is TRBV28, the J call TRBJ2-1, with 10 bases identical to TRBD2. The trim removed 6 bases at V and 9 bases at J, leaving 5 bases unmatched. The CDR3 sequence is 13 residues long. Per the germline V gene, CDR1 is MDHEN and CDR2 is SYDVKM. The CDR3 protein is CASRKPSGSEQFF. CDR3 nucleotide sequence: TGTGCCAGCAGGAAGCCTAGCGGGAGTGAGCAGTTCTTC.

The rearrangement links TRBV27 to TRBJ2-3; the D gene could be TRBD1 or TRBD2 (7 bases each). Germline-derived CDR1 and CDR2 are MNHEY and SMNVEV (reference sequence). This CDR3 region has 13 residues. V was clipped by 9 bases and J by 5 bases, with 15 bases between them. CDR3 sequence reads: CASLPGGGDTQYF. CDR3 sequence (DNA): TGTGCCAGTCTACCAGGGGGGGGAGATACGCAGTATTTT.

The gene calls are TRBV6-5 and TRBJ2-6; TRBD1 is a possible D gene (5 bases). Germline CDR1 and CDR2: MNHEY and SVGAGI. The CDR3 extends over 15 amino acids. The V end was cut by 5 bases, the J end by 0 bases, with 8 bases between. CDR3 in amino acids: CASSLDSSGANVLTF. The CDR3 DNA reads TGTGCCAGCAGTCTTGACAGCTCTGGGGCCAACGTCCTGACTTTC.

As regards this clone: An end of the junction does not agree with germline; a read error may underlie this. The same CDR3 also results from other DNA sequences found in this sample. The V gene is TRBV30, the J gene TRBJ1-4; no firm D call. Germline-derived CDR1 and CDR2 are GTSNPN and SVGIG (reference sequence). This CDR3 has 11 amino acids. The CDR3 sequence is CAWKDGEKLFF. In DNA form, the CDR3 reads TGCGCCTGGAAAGACGGTGAAAAACTGTTTTTT.

This chain joins TRBV9 and TRBJ2-1; 10 positions agree with TRBD2. CDR1 and CDR2 (germline): SGDLS, YYNGEE. This CDR3 has 15 amino acids. Losses at the gene ends were 0 bases for V and 5 bases for J; bases not matched to a gene: 2. This CDR3 is CASSVELAGNNEQFF. The CDR3, as DNA: TGTGCCAGCAGCGTAGAACTAGCGGGAAACAATGAGCAGTTCTTC.

The chain recombines TRBV28 with TRBJ2-7; D unresolved. The CDR3 totals 14 residues. Germline V CDR1 and CDR2: MDHEN, SYDVKM. The ends were cut back, 6 bases at V and 0 bases at J, with 12 bases in the middle. The CDR3 nucleotides read TGTGCCAGCAGCATCGGACGGAGCTCCTACGAGCAGTACTTC. Its translation is CASSIGRSSYEQYF.

This clone was seen only a few times. V gene TRBV5-6 combines with J gene TRBJ2-7, with TRBD2 matching over 7 bases. Germline-derived CDR1 and CDR2 are SGHDT and YYEEEE. The CDR3 is made up of 14 amino acids. Trimming took 4 bases from V and 0 from J; bases not matched to a gene: 4. CDR3 sequence reads: CASSARGSSYEQYF. The CDR3 region has the DNA TGTGCCAGCAGCGCCCGCGGGAGCTCCTACGAGCAGTACTTC.

The chain uses TRBV28 and TRBJ2-5, with TRBD2 matching over 13 bases. CDR3 length equals 15 residues. V trimming: 5 bases; J trimming: 5 bases; junction bases outside the gene matches: 5. Germline CDR1 and CDR2: MDHEN and SYDVKM. CDR3 sequence: CASSPGLAGRETQYF. The CDR3 DNA sequence: TGTGCCAGCAGTCCGGGACTAGCGGGACGGGAGACCCAGTACTTC.

The chain joins TRBV23-1 to TRBJ1-1; no clear D. TRBV23-1 is recorded as an ORF, its role being uncertain. The CDR3 is 11 residues long. V gave up 4 bases and J gave up 10 bases, with 10 bases separating them. In DNA, the CDR3 is TGCGCCAGCAGTCCAAGCAGCGGAGCTTTCTTT. It codes for CASSPSSGAFF.

This clone was found a few times. The genes are TRBV10-3 and TRBJ2-7, with a tentative D call TRBD2 (6 bases). V lost 10 bases, J lost 2 bases, and 18 bases lay in between. Germline-derived CDR1 and CDR2 are ENHRY and SYGVKD. The CDR3 has 14 amino acids. The chain's CDR3 is CATAPGLLTYEQYF. The CDR3 nucleotides are TGTGCCACGGCCCCGGGACTCCTCACCTACGAGCAGTACTTC.

The chain links TRBV4-1 to TRBJ2-5; D unclear. There are 14 residues in the CDR3. The germline CDR1 and CDR2 sequences are MGHRA and YSYEKL. V shed 0 bases and J shed 7 bases, with 12 bases lying between them. DNA of the CDR3: TGCGCCAGCAGCCAAGATCCACTCCCCGGGACCCAGTACTTC. It is translated as CASSQDPLPGTQYF.

J is TRBJ2-7 and V is TRBV6-5, with 9 bases matching TRBD1. The CDR3 runs to 15 residues. Germline values: CDR1 MNHEY, CDR2 SVGAGI. Germline trimming cut 2 bases from V and 3 bases from J; bases unmatched to any gene: 5. CDR3 coding DNA: TGTGCCAGCAGTTACAAGGACAGGGGTGGCTACGAGCAGTACTTC. Its protein product is CASSYKDRGGYEQYF.

A single count supports this clone. Other nucleotide sequences in the sample specify the same CDR3. This rearrangement joins TRBV9 to TRBJ2-7; 8 bases map to TRBD1. In germline, CDR1 is SGDLS, CDR2 YYNGEE. With 3 bases clipped from V and 1 base from J, the junction kept 6 bases outside the gene matches. The CDR3 contains 15 residues. This CDR3 reads CASSAGTGPSYEQYF. The CDR3 DNA is TGTGCCAGCAGCGCCGGGACAGGCCCATCCTACGAGCAGTACTTC.

The CDR3 loop reads CASVAGDYEQYF. The CDR3 region has the DNA TGTGCCAGCGTAGCAGGGGACTACGAGCAGTACTTC. The gene calls are TRBV6-5 and TRBJ2-7; D may be TRBD1 (6 bases). Germline V gene lookup returns CDR1 MNHEY and CDR2 SVGAGI. There are 12 residues in the CDR3. Trimming cost V 8 bases and J 3 bases, with 11 bases left between them.

V and J are TRBV5-1 and TRBJ2-1; D remains ambiguous. CDR3 size: 13 residues. V lost 0 bases and J 6 bases, leaving 7 bases between the germline ends. CDR1 and CDR2 (germline): SGHRS, YFSETQ. CDR3 nucleotides: TGCGCCAGCAGCTTGGGGCAGCTCAATGAGCAGTTCTTC. The encoded protein is CASSLGQLNEQFF. The complete variable domain, with remaining parts taken from reference TRBV5-1 and TRBJ2-1, reads KAGVTQTPRYLIKTRGQQVTLSCSPISGHRSVSWYQQTPGQGLQFLFEYFSETQRNKGNFPGRFSGRQFSNSRSEMNVSTLELGDSALYLCASSLGQLNEQFFGPGTRLTVL.

This CDR3 is CAWSVRASEADTQYF. DNA for the CDR3: TGTGCCTGGAGTGTACGGGCTAGCGAGGCAGATACGCAGTATTTT. The rearrangement joins TRBV30 to TRBJ2-3; the D gene is possibly TRBD2 (6 bases). Germline CDR1 reads GTSNPN; CDR2 reads SVGIG (reference sequence). CDR3 length: 15 residues. V lost 0 bases and J 4 bases, leaving 14 bases between the germline ends.

The rearrangement links TRBV7-9 to TRBJ1-1; possibly TRBD1 for D (6 bases). The germline CDR1 and CDR2 sequences are SEHNR and FQNEAQ (reference sequence). The germline V and J ends were trimmed by 5 bases and 5 bases, with 12 bases remaining between them. This CDR3 spans 13 amino acids. The CDR3 DNA reads TGTGCCAGCAGCCTACCGGGACATACTGAAGCTTTCTTT. Its translation is CASSLPGHTEAFF.

The chain couples TRBV5-1 to TRBJ2-3; 7 positions agree with TRBD2. J gave up 3 bases and V 5 bases, and 9 bases lay outside the gene matches. CDR1 is SGHRS, CDR2 YFSETQ, per germline. The CDR3 length is 15 residues. CDR3 coding DNA: TGCGCCAGCAGGGCGGCTAGCGGTGGAACAGATACGCAGTATTTT. This sequence encodes CASRAASGGTDTQYF.